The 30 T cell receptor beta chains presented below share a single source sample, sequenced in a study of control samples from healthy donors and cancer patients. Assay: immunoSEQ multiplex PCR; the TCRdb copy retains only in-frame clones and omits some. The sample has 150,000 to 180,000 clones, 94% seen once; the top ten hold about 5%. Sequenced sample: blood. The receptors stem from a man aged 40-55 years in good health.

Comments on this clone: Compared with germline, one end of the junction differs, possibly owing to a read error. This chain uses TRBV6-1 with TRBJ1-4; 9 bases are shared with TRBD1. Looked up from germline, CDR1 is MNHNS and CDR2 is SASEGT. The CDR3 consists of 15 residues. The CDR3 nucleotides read TGTGCCAGCAGGGAAGTGGGGACAGGGAGTGAAAAACTGTTTTTT. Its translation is CASREVGTGSEKLFF.

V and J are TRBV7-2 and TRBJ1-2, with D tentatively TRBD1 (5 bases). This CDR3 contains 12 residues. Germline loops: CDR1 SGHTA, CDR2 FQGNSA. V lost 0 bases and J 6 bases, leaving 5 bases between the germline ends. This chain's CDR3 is CASSLAQDGYTF. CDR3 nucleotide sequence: TGTGCCAGCAGCTTAGCACAGGATGGCTACACCTTC.

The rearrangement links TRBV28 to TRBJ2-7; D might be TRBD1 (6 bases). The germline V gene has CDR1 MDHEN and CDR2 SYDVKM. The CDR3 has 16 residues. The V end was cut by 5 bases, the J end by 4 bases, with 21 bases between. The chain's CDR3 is CASSTSVRGLLYEQYF. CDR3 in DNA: TGTGCCAGCAGTACCTCCGTCAGGGGCCTCTTGTACGAGCAGTACTTC.

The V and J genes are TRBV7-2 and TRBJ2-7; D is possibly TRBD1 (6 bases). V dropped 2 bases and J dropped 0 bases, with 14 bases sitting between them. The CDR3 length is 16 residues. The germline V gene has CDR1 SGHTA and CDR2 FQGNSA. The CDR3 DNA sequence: TGTGCCAGCAGCTTACGGGACGGGACACTCTCCTACGAGCAGTACTTC. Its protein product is CASSLRDGTLSYEQYF.

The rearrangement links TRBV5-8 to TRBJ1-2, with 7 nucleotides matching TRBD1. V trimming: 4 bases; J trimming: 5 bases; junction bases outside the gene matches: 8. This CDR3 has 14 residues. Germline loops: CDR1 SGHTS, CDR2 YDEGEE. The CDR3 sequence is CASSTGTAPYGYTF. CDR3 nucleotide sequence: TGTGCCAGCAGCACCGGGACAGCGCCGTATGGCTACACCTTC.

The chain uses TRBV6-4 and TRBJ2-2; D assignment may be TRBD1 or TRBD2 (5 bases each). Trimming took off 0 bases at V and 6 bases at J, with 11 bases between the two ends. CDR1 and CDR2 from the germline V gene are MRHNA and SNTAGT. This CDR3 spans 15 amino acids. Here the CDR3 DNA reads TGTGCCAGCAGTGACTCGGGTCGGGGCGCCGGGGAGCTGTTTTTT. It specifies CASSDSGRGAGELFF.

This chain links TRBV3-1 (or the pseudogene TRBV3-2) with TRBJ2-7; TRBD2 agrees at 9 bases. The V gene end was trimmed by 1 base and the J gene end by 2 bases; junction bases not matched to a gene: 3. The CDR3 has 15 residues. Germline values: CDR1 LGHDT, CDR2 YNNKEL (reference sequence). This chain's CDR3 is CASSQGSGGPYEQYF. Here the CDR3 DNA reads TGTGCCAGCAGCCAAGGAAGCGGGGGGCCCTACGAGCAGTACTTC.

CDR3 nucleotides: TGTGCCAGCAGCAGAATGGGCGGTCAGCCCCAGCATTTT. Translated: CASSRMGGQPQHF. This rearrangement joins TRBV7-2 to TRBJ1-5, with unresolved D. Germline assignment: CDR1 SGHTA and CDR2 FQGNSA. Trimming removed 5 bases at V and 6 bases at J, with 11 bases between. This CDR3 spans 13 amino acids.

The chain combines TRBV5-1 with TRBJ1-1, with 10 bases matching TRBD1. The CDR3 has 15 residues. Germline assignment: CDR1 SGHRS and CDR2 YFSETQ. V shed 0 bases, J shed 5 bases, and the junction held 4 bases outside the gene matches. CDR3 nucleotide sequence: TGCGCCAGCAGCTTGGGGACAGGGGGGAGGACTGAAGCTTTCTTT. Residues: CASSLGTGGRTEAFF.

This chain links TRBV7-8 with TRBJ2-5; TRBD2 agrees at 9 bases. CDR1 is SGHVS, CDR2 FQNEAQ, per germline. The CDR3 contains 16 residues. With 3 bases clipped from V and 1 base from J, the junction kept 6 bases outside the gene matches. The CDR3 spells CASSLRRLAAQETQYF. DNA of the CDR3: TGTGCCAGCAGCTTGCGAAGACTAGCGGCCCAAGAGACCCAGTACTTC.

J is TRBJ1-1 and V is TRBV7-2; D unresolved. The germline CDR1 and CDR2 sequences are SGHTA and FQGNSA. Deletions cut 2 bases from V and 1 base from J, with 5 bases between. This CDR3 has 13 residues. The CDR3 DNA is TGTGCCAGCAGCTTAAAGAGGAACACTGAAGCTTTCTTT. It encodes CASSLKRNTEAFF.

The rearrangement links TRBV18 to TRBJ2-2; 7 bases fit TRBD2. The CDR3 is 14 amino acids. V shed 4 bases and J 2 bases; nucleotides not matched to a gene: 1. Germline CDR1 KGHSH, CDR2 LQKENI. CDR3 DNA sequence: TGTGCCAGCTCACAGCGGGGTAACACCGGGGAGCTGTTTTTT. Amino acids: CASSQRGNTGELFF.

CDR3 in DNA: TGTGCCAGTGAAATGGGCACTGAAGCTTTCTTT. Amino acid sequence: CASEMGTEAFF. The chain couples TRBV19 to TRBJ1-1; D ambiguous. The V end lost 8 bases, the J end lost 4 bases, and 8 bases lay between the germline ends. The CDR3 contains 11 residues. Looked up from germline, CDR1 is LNHDA and CDR2 is SQIVND (reference sequence).

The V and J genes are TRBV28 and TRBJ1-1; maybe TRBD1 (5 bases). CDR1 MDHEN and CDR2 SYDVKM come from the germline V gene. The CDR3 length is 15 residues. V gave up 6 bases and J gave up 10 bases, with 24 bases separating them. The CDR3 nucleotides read TGTGCCAGCAGGAAATCCGGAGGGGCGGACTCTCCAGCTTTCTTT. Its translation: CASRKSGGADSPAFF.

This CDR3 is CASSVEGSGGVEEQFF. For the CDR3, the DNA is TGTGCCAGCAGCGTAGAGGGTAGCGGGGGGGTTGAGGAGCAGTTCTTC. The chain combines TRBV9 with TRBJ2-1; TRBD2 agrees at 11 bases. The CDR3 runs to 16 residues. The germline CDR1 and CDR2 sequences are SGDLS and YYNGEE. V lost 0 bases and J lost 10; bases outside the gene matches: 9.

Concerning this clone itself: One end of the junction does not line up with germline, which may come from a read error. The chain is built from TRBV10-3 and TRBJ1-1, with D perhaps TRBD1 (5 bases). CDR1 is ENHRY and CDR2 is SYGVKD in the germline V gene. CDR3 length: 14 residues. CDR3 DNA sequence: TGTGCCATCAGTGAGTCGGGGCAGATGCTGAAGTTGGGTTTT. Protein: CAISESGQMLKLGF.

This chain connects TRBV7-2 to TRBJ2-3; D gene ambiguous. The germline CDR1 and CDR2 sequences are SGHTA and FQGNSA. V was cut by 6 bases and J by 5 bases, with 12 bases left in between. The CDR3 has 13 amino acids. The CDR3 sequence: CASRPRLGDTQYF. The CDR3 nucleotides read TGTGCCAGCAGACCACGACTTGGAGATACGCAGTATTTT.

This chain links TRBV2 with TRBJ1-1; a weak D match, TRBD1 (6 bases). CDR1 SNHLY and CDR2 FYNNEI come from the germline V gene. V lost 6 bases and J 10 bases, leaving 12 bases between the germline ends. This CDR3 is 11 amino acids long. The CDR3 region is CASSEDSRAFF. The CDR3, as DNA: TGTGCCAGCAGCGAGGACAGCCGAGCTTTCTTT. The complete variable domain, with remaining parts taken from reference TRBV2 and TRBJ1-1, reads EPEVTQTPSHQVTQMGQEVILRCVPISNHLYFYWYRQILGQKVEFLVSFYNNEISEKSEIFDDQFSVERPDGSNFTLKIRSTKLEDSAMYFCASSEDSRAFFGQGTRLTVV.

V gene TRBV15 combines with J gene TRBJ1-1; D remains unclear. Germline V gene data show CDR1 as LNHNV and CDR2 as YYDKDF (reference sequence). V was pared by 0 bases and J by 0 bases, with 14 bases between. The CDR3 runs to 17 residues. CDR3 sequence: CATSRDLGQTLNTEAFF. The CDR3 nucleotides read TGTGCCACCAGCAGAGATCTCGGCCAGACCCTGAACACTGAAGCTTTCTTT.

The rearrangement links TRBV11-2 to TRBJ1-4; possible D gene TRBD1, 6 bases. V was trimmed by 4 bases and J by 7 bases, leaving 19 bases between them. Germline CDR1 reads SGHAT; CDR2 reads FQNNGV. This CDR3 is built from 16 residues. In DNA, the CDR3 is TGTGCCAGCAGCTCTGGAGGGGGGGCTGGAGGTGAAAAACTGTTTTTT. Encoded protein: CASSSGGGAGGEKLFF. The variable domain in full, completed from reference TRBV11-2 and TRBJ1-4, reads EAGVAQSPRYKIIEKRQSVAFWCNPISGHATLYWYQQILGQGPKLLIQFQNNGVVDDSQLPKDRFSAERLKGVDSTLKIQPAKLEDSAVYLCASSSGGGAGGEKLFFGSGTQLSVL.

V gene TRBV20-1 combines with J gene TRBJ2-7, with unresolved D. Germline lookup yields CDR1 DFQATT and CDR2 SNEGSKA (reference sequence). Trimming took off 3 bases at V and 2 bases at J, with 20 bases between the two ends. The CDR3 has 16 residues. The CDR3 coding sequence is TGCAGTGCTAGTTCGTTAATTGAGGACGGAACCTACGAGCAGTACTTC. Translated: CSASSLIEDGTYEQYF.

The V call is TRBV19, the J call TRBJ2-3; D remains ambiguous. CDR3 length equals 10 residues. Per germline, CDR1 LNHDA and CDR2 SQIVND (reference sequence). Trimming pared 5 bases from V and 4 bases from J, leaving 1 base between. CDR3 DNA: TGTGCCAGTAGTGCAGATACGCAGTATTTT. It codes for CASSADTQYF. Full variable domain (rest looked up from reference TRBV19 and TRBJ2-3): DGGITQSPKYLFRKEGQNVTLSCEQNLNHDAMYWYRQDPGQGLRLIYYSQIVNDFQKGDIAEGYSVSREKKESFPLTVTSAQKNPTAFYLCASSADTQYFGPGTRLTVL.

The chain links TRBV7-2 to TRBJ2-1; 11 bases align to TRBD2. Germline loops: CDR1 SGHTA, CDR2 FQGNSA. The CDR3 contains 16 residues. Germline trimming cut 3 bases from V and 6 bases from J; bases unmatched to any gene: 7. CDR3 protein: CASSFTGTSGTNEQFF. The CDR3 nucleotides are TGTGCCAGCAGCTTCACCGGGACTAGCGGTACCAATGAGCAGTTCTTC. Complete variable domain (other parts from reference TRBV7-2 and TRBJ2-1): GAGVSQSPSNKVTEKGKDVELRCDPISGHTALYWYRQSLGQGLEFLIYFQGNSAPDKSGLPSDRFSAERTGGSVSTLTIQRTQQEDSAVYLCASSFTGTSGTNEQFFGPGTRLTVL.

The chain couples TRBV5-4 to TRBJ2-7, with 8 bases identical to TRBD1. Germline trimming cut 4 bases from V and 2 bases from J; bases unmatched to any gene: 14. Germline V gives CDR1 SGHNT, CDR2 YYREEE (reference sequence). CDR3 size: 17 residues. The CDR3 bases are TGTGCCAGCAGCGTAGACCTCGGGACAGGCGTGCCCTACGAGCAGTACTTC. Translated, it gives CASSVDLGTGVPYEQYF.

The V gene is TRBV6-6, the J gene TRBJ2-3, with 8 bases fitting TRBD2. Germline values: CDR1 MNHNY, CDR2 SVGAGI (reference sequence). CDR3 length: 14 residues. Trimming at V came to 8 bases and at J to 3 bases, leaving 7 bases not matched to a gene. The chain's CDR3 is CASAHGGGTDTQYF. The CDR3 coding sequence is TGTGCCAGCGCCCACGGGGGGGGGACAGATACGCAGTATTTT.

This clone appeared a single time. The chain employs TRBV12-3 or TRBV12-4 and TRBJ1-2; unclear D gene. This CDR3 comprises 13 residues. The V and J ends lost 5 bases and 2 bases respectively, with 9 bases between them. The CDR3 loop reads CASSDNANYGYTF. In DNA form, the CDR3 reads TGTGCCAGCAGTGATAATGCAAACTATGGCTACACCTTC.

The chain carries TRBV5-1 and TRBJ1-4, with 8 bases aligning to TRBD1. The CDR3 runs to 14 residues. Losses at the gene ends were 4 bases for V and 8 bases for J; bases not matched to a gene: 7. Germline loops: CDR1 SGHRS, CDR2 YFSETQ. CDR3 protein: CASSGGTGGEKLFF. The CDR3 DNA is TGCGCCAGCAGCGGCGGGACAGGTGGGGAAAAACTGTTTTTT.

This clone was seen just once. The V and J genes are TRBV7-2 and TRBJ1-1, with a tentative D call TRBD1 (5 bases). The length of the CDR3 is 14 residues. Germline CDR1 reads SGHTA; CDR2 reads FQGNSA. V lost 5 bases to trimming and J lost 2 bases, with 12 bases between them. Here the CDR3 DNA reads TGTGCCAGCAGCCCCGGACGGGACAACACTGAAGCTTTCTTT. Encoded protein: CASSPGRDNTEAFF.

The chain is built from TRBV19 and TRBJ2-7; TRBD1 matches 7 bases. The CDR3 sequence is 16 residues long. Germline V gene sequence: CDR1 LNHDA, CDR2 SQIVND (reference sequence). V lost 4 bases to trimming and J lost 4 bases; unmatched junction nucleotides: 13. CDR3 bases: TGTGCCAGTAGTACCCTCGGAATAACAGGGGAGTACGAGCAGTACTTC. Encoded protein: CASSTLGITGEYEQYF.

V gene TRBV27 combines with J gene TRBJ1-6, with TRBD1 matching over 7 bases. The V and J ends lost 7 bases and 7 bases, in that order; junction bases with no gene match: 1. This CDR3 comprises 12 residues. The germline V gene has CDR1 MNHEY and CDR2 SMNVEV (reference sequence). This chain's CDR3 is CASTTGNSPLHF. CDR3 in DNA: TGTGCCAGCACGACAGGGAATTCACCCCTCCACTTT.